The rows below give T cell receptor beta chains drawn from one sample of a study of blood T cell repertoires in COVID-19. Sequenced by immunoSEQ multiplex PCR; TCRdb stores in-frame clones only, minus some. The profile covers more than 85,000 clones, with roughly 80% appearing a single time and 15% to 20% taken by the ten largest. The source material was peripheral blood. All receptors derive from a woman aged 60 to 75 with acute or convalescent COVID-19. Both conserved end residues are trimmed from each CDR3.

v_call,j_call,cdr3_aa
TRBV5-1,TRBJ2-1,ASSLGAGGFNEQF
TRBV7-9,TRBJ2-7,ASSEVDEQY
TRBV15,TRBJ1-5,ATSRHRPKQGFSNQPQH
TRBV10-3,TRBJ2-1,AISGSGLQSSYNEQF
TRBV7-8,TRBJ1-2,ASSSRTGSPYGYT
TRBV29-1,TRBJ2-5,SVLRWGEETQY
TRBV5-1,TRBJ2-7,ASTTGTSGIYEQY
TRBV13,TRBJ2-1,ASSGLVYNEQF
TRBV14,TRBJ2-7,ASSPEVPLNLYPEQY
TRBV29-1,TRBJ2-7,SVVLAAYEQY
TRBV21-1,TRBJ1-2,ASSNSGPGQARYGYT
TRBV7-2,TRBJ1-2,ASSSRAGNGYT
TRBV5-5,TRBJ2-1,ASSYLVNEQF
TRBV18,TRBJ1-6,ASSPPGQNNSPLH
TRBV11-2,TRBJ2-7,ASSLIAGAVIEQY
TRBV29-1,TRBJ1-2,SVVRGKKDGYT
TRBV7-9,TRBJ2-3,ASSLDRRGPDTQY
TRBV24-1,TRBJ1-2,ATSGNRARGYT
TRBV7-9,TRBJ1-2,ASSSTANYGYT
TRBV9,TRBJ1-2,ASSVAGGYGYT
TRBV4-2,TRBJ2-5,ASSQSSGYQETQY
TRBV10-3,TRBJ2-2,ATQTSGKGGELF
TRBV6-2/TRBV6-3,TRBJ2-1,ASSYSLQTSSYNEQF
TRBV2,TRBJ1-2,ASRGGTYYGYT
TRBV3-1/TRBV3-2,TRBJ2-5,ASSRVSGGARTEETQY
TRBV5-4,TRBJ1-5,ASRSNDQPQH
TRBV11-3,TRBJ2-5,ASSRTEQETQY
TRBV30,TRBJ1-1,AWSQGVNTEAF
TRBV3-1/TRBV3-2,TRBJ2-1,ASSQDSWRATYNEQF
TRBV7-8,TRBJ1-4,ASSLLPGEKLF
TRBV27,TRBJ2-3,ASVRVPHGDTQY
TRBV28,TRBJ1-1,ASSLTGEAF
TRBV11-2,TRBJ1-2,ASSAYRGGGYT
TRBV21-1,TRBJ2-7,ASSPRRHEQY
TRBV5-5,TRBJ2-3,ASGRLAGARDTQY
TRBV5-1,TRBJ2-5,ASSLGGLGTETQY
TRBV2,TRBJ1-3,ASSGTQGSGNTIY
TRBV3-1/TRBV3-2,TRBJ2-5,ASSQGTGDQETQY
TRBV28,TRBJ2-1,ASLQQGRGGNEQF
TRBV5-1,TRBJ1-3,ASSLDRGSGNTIY
TRBV7-2,TRBJ1-1,ASSLGGVRTEAF
TRBV10-3,TRBJ2-3,AISGLAGVTQY
TRBV7-2,TRBJ1-2,ASSYGQAAGYT
TRBV5-1,TRBJ2-2,ATNTQGFGELF
TRBV19,TRBJ1-5,ASSIEGGGPNQPQH